This T cell receptor beta chain was sequenced for a study of T cells after yellow fever vaccination. Regarding the study as a whole: On re-exposure, the response was weaker but peaked faster, at day 5 versus 15. Re-detected after boosting: most primary clones, 96% of CD4 and 88% of CD8. Contaminating bulk clonotypes could be abundant in FACS-sorted repertoires.

TCRdb fed the 5' RACE reads into MiXCR, producing one record per CDR3 protein. Seen here are under 600,000 distinct CDR3 sequences, about 13% observed once, and the top ten hold over 12%. The CDR3 consists of 14 residues. The ends were cut back, 4 bases at V and 6 bases at J, with 16 bases in the middle. Looked up from germline, CDR1 is SNHLY and CDR2 is FYNNEI. To note about this clonotype: The antigen is not known.

Material: PBMCs, obtained on the day of the yellow fever booster vaccination. The V call is TRBV2, the J call TRBJ2-7, with a possible D match to TRBD1 (6 bases). The TCR comes from a man aged 30 to 39 who received the YFV17D yellow fever vaccine. CDR3 amino acids: CASSGRDIFSEQYF. In DNA form, the CDR3 reads TGTGCCAGCAGTGGTCGGGACATTTTCTCCGAGCAGTACTTC.